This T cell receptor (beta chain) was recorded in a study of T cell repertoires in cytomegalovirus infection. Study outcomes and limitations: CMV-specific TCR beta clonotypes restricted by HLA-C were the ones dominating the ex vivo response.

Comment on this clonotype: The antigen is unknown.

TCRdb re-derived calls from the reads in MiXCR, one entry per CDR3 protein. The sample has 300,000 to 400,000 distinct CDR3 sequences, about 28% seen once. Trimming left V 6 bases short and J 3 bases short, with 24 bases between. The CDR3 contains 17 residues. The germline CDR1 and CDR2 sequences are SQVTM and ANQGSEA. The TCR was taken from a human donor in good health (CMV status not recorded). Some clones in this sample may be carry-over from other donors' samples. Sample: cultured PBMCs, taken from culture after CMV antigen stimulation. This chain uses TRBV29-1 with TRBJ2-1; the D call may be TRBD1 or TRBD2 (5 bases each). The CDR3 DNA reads TGCAGCGTCACTTCAGGTTCGGGGCACGGATTCTACAATGAGCAGTTCTTC. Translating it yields CSVTSGSGHGFYNEQFF.